The sequence of this T cell receptor (beta chain) was determined in a study of CD8 T cells in Susac syndrome. It was with random hexamers that about 0.45 to 1 ug RNA was reverse transcribed. Amplification of TCR beta CDR3 used immunoSEQ multiplex PCR across 54 Vbeta and 13 Jbeta. MiXCR, applied by TCRdb to the immunoSEQ multiplex PCR reads, yields one record per CDR3 protein. The sample lists around 270,000 distinct CDR3 sequences, around 85% occurring once. In blood CD8+ and CD4+ T cells, TCR beta underwent sequencing. The CDR3 length is 13 residues. The germline V and J ends were trimmed by 8 bases and 4 bases, with 12 bases remaining between them.

The sample consisted of CD8+ T cells from PBMCs. The chain joins TRBV12-3 or TRBV12-4 to TRBJ2-1; maybe TRBD2 (6 bases). This sequence originates from a human donor with multiple sclerosis. CDR3 in DNA: TGTGCCAGCGAGGGAGGTTTATACAATGAGCAGTTCTTC. This codes for CASEGGLYNEQFF.